The 15 T cell receptor beta chains listed next were all sequenced from one sample in a study of T cell responses to AZD1222 COVID-19 vaccine. Generated by immunoSEQ multiplex PCR, the TCRdb table keeps only in-frame clones and is missing some. Of approximately 61,000 clones listed, 81% are singletons. Sequenced material: peripheral blood, taken 28 days after the second AZD1222 dose. The origin of the receptors is an adult who received the AZD1222 COVID-19 vaccine.

J is TRBJ2-5 and V is TRBV7-6, with 8 bases fitting TRBD2. V shed 3 bases, J shed 1 base, and the junction held 4 bases outside the gene matches. There are 15 residues in the CDR3. Germline-derived CDR1 and CDR2 are SGHVS and FNYEAQ. The CDR3 coding sequence is TGTGCCAGCAGCTTTGGTAGCGGGACCCAAGAGACCCAGTACTTC. Amino acids: CASSFGSGTQETQYF.

The CDR3 loop is CASSIQGGGETQYF. CDR3 bases: TGTGCCAGTAGTATACAGGGAGGCGGAGAGACCCAGTACTTC. V is TRBV19 and J is TRBJ2-5; perhaps TRBD2 as D (6 bases). Germline-derived CDR1 and CDR2 are LNHDA and SQIVND (reference sequence). This CDR3 contains 14 residues. V was cut by 2 bases and J by 4 bases, with 11 bases left in between.

The chain is built from TRBV11-3 and TRBJ2-2; D gene ambiguous. V lost 3 bases to trimming and J lost 1 base, with 6 bases between them. CDR1 is SGHNT and CDR2 is YENEEA in the germline V gene. This CDR3 is 14 amino acids long. The CDR3 protein is CASSLSENTGELFF. The CDR3 region has the DNA TGTGCCAGCAGCTTGTCAGAGAACACCGGGGAGCTGTTTTTT.

The V call is TRBV7-2, the J call TRBJ2-3, with 14 positions matching TRBD2. Looked up from germline, CDR1 is SGHTA and CDR2 is FQGNSA. V shed 6 bases and J 3 bases; nucleotides not matched to a gene: 8. The length of the CDR3 is 17 residues. CDR3 nucleotides: TGTGCCAGCAGACGTCTCGGGACTAGCGGGAGAACAGATACGCAGTATTTT. It codes for CASRRLGTSGRTDTQYF.

The chain carries TRBV18 and TRBJ2-1; D not resolved. Trimming left V 0 bases short and J 5 bases short, with 14 bases between. The CDR3 covers 16 residues. Germline lookup yields CDR1 KGHSH and CDR2 LQKENI. The CDR3 reads CASSPPSVPVDNEQFF. The CDR3 DNA reads TGTGCCAGCTCACCACCGAGCGTCCCCGTAGACAATGAGCAGTTCTTC. Complete variable domain (other parts from reference TRBV18 and TRBJ2-1): NAGVMQNPRHLVRRRGQEARLRCSPMKGHSHVYWYRQLPEEGLKFMVYLQKENIIDESGMPKERFSAEFPKEGPSILRIQQVVRGDSAAYFCASSPPSVPVDNEQFFGPGTRLTVL.

This chain connects TRBV12-3 or TRBV12-4 to TRBJ2-3; no definite D call. This CDR3 spans 12 amino acids. Trimming left V 7 bases short and J 7 bases short, with 12 bases between. CDR3 region: CASTLDSYTQYF. CDR3 nucleotide sequence: TGTGCCAGCACCCTTGATTCCTATACGCAGTATTTT.

CDR3 sequence (DNA): TGTGCCTGGAGTATCGTGGGGGGGGGAAACAATGAGCAGTTCTTC. Its translation is CAWSIVGGGNNEQFF. The chain is built from TRBV30 and TRBJ2-1; 7 nucleotides match TRBD2. Germline V gives CDR1 GTSNPN, CDR2 SVGIG (reference sequence). The J segment lost 5 bases and the V segment lost 2 bases, leaving 9 bases of the junction unmatched. The CDR3 extends over 15 amino acids.

The V and J genes are TRBV12-5 and TRBJ1-1; D call uncertain. This CDR3 is built from 15 residues. Trimming pared 0 bases from V and 1 base from J, leaving 9 bases between. Germline V lookup: CDR1 LGHNT, CDR2 FRNRAP. CDR3 in DNA: TGTGCTAGTGGTTTGGTACTACGGGCGAACACTGAAGCTTTCTTT. This gives the protein CASGLVLRANTEAFF.

The rearrangement uses TRBV7-2 and TRBJ2-7; D is uncertain. The CDR3 totals 16 residues. Germline V gene lookup returns CDR1 SGHTA and CDR2 FQGNSA. V was cut by 3 bases and J by 2 bases, with 17 bases left in between. The DNA of the CDR3 is TGTGCCAGCAGCTTCCACGCCGCAGGTAGGACCTACGAGCAGTACTTC. This translates into CASSFHAAGRTYEQYF.

The chain joins TRBV7-9 to TRBJ2-7; D is undetermined. Trimming pared 3 bases from V and 4 bases from J, leaving 7 bases between. CDR3 length equals 12 residues. Looked up from germline, CDR1 is SEHNR and CDR2 is FQNEAQ (reference sequence). The CDR3 nucleotides are TGTGCCAGCAGCTTTTTGGCTTACGAGCAGTACTTC. Translated: CASSFLAYEQYF.

The rearrangement joins TRBV7-9 to TRBJ2-1; TRBD2 agrees at 8 bases. The CDR3 is 17 amino acids. V was clipped by 0 bases and J by 9 bases; unmatched bases: 13. Germline CDR1 SEHNR, CDR2 FQNEAQ (reference sequence). CDR3 bases: TGTGCCAGCAGCTTAGCCAAGGGACTAGTCCCCCCCGCTGAGCAGTTCTTC. Its translation: CASSLAKGLVPPAEQFF.

This clone was seen a few times. V is TRBV6-5 and J is TRBJ1-6; TRBD1 agrees at 10 bases. CDR3 size: 14 residues. With 6 bases clipped from V and 11 bases from J, the junction kept 7 bases outside the gene matches. Germline V gene data show CDR1 as MNHEY and CDR2 as SVGAGI. The CDR3 loop is CASRPGQGQTPLHF. The CDR3 nucleotides read TGTGCCAGCAGACCGGGACAGGGGCAGACACCCCTCCACTTT.

The chain has TRBV6-6 and TRBJ2-3; D is perhaps TRBD2 (7 bases). Germline CDR1 is MNHNY and CDR2 is SVGAGI (reference sequence). The CDR3 runs to 16 residues. Trimming shortened V by 2 bases and J by 7 bases, and 19 bases separated the two germline ends. This CDR3 is CASSYGGATGPHTQYF. The CDR3 region has the DNA TGTGCCAGCAGTTACGGGGGGGCTACAGGACCGCATACGCAGTATTTT.

This clone has just a few counts. This chain connects TRBV27 to TRBJ1-1; 7 nucleotides line up with TRBD1. The trim removed 4 bases at V and 5 bases at J, leaving 4 bases unmatched. This CDR3 is 13 amino acids long. In germline, CDR1 is MNHEY, CDR2 SMNVEV (reference sequence). The CDR3, as DNA: TGTGCCAGCAGTTGGCAACAGGGGACTGAAGCTTTCTTT. Encoded protein: CASSWQQGTEAFF.

The chain has TRBV5-1 and TRBJ2-7; perhaps D is TRBD1 or TRBD2 (5 bases each). This CDR3 has 15 residues. The V gene lost 4 bases and the J gene lost 5 bases, with 19 bases spanning the gap. Germline V gene sequence: CDR1 SGHRS, CDR2 YFSETQ. The CDR3 nucleotides read TGCGCCAGCAGCGTTGGGACGCCAAGCCGCAACGAGCAGTACTTC. This gives the protein CASSVGTPSRNEQYF. Complete variable domain (other parts from reference TRBV5-1 and TRBJ2-7): KAGVTQTPRYLIKTRGQQVTLSCSPISGHRSVSWYQQTPGQGLQFLFEYFSETQRNKGNFPGRFSGRQFSNSRSEMNVSTLELGDSALYLCASSVGTPSRNEQYFGPGTRLTVT.